A selection of T cell receptor beta chains follows, all from one sample in a study of OX40 agonist ivuxolimab in advanced cancers. Only in-frame clones appear in the TCRdb table, and some are missing; sequencing was by immunoSEQ multiplex PCR. The sample carries more than 45,000 clones, roughly 90% recorded once. The source material was CD4+ or CD8+ T cells sorted from blood, sampled in a trial of the OX40 agonist ivuxolimab. These TCRs come from an adult with an advanced solid tumor such as melanoma, head and neck, liver or kidney cancer. CDR3s include the opening cysteine and the closing phenylalanine or tryptophan. A D gene is named only where the DNA matches it firmly. Clone size appears in some rows only: once, few, many, or a class for an expanded clone.

J: TRBJ2-2
V: TRBV19
D: .
size: once
length: 17
DNA: TGTGCCAGTAGTCCCGGGATGGCTAGCGCTAACACCGGGGAGCTGTTTTTT
CDR3: CASSPGMASANTGELFF

J: TRBJ1-5
V: TRBV4-1
D: TRBD1
size: few
length: 17
DNA: TGCGCCAGCAGCCAACACCCACAGGGGTTCTCCAATCAGCCCCAGCATTTT
CDR3: CASSQHPQGFSNQPQHF

J: TRBJ2-1
V: TRBV7-9
D: .
size: few
length: 13
DNA: TGTGCCAGCAGCTTAGCGATAGGAGCTGAGCAGTTCTTC
CDR3: CASSLAIGAEQFF

J: TRBJ2-7
V: TRBV12-5
D: TRBD2
size: .
length: 16
DNA: TGTGCTAGTGGTTTCGGAAGGCCGGGACTAGATGGCGAGCAGTACTTC
CDR3: CASGFGRPGLDGEQYF

J: TRBJ2-3
V: TRBV5-1
D: TRBD2
size: .
length: 16
DNA: TGCGCCAGCAGCTACAATCTAGCGGGAGACCCAGATACGCAGTATTTT
CDR3: CASSYNLAGDPDTQYF

J: TRBJ1-2
V: TRBV28
D: .
size: .
length: 14
DNA: TGTGCCAGCAGTCCTGGGACCAGCGGCTATGGCTACACCTTC
CDR3: CASSPGTSGYGYTF

J: TRBJ2-1
V: TRBV30
D: TRBD2
size: .
length: 13
DNA: TGTGCCTGGACAGCGGGAGGGCCAAATGAGCAGTTCTTC
CDR3: CAWTAGGPNEQFF

J: TRBJ2-2
V: TRBV9
D: .
size: .
length: 15
DNA: TGTGCCAGCAGCGTAGAATCCCAGGGGACCGGGGAGCTGTTTTTT
CDR3: CASSVESQGTGELFF

J: TRBJ2-3
V: TRBV5-1
D: TRBD2
size: few
length: 16
DNA: TGCGCCAGCAGCTTGAGGCTAGCGGATAGCACAGATACGCAGTATTTT
CDR3: CASSLRLADSTDTQYF

J: TRBJ1-1
V: TRBV9
D: .
size: .
length: 13
DNA: TGTGCCAGCAGCGTAGCCGGGAACACTGAAGCTTTCTTT
CDR3: CASSVAGNTEAFF

J: TRBJ2-5
V: TRBV5-1
D: TRBD1
size: once
length: 15
DNA: TGCGCCAGCAGCGAACAGGGGTACGAACTCGAGACCCAGTACTTC
CDR3: CASSEQGYELETQYF

J: TRBJ2-7
V: TRBV27
D: .
size: .
length: 14
DNA: TGTGCCAGCAGTTTATGGGGCGGGGTTGGTGAGCAGTACTTC
CDR3: CASSLWGGVGEQYF

J: TRBJ2-5
V: TRBV2
D: .
size: .
length: 15
DNA: TGTGCCAGCAGTTCGCCCCTAATGGGGGGAGAGACCCAGTACTTC
CDR3: CASSSPLMGGETQYF

J: TRBJ2-5
V: TRBV18
D: .
size: .
length: 16
DNA: TGTGCCAGCTCACCCTTTTCTCTAGCGCAGCAAGAGACCCAGTACTTC
CDR3: CASSPFSLAQQETQYF

J: TRBJ1-2
V: TRBV28
D: TRBD1
size: few
length: 16
DNA: TGTGCCAGCACTCCCGGGGCCGTGACAGGGGTAGGTGGCTACACCTTC
CDR3: CASTPGAVTGVGGYTF

J: TRBJ1-1
V: TRBV5-1
D: TRBD1
size: .
length: 14
DNA: TGCGCCAGCAGCGATCGGGACAGGGCCCTTGAAGCTTTCTTT
CDR3: CASSDRDRALEAFF

J: TRBJ1-2
V: TRBV7-2
D: TRBD1
size: .
length: 16
DNA: TGTGCCAGCAGCTTAGGAGGTACAGGGGCAAACTATGGCTACACCTTC
CDR3: CASSLGGTGANYGYTF

J: TRBJ2-3
V: TRBV20-1
D: .
size: .
length: 11
DNA: TGCAGTGCTGAAAAGACAGATACGCAGTATTTT
CDR3: CSAEKTDTQYF

J: TRBJ2-7
V: TRBV27
D: .
size: .
length: 15
DNA: TGTGCCAGCAGTTTAAGGCTAGCCACCGCCTACGAGCAGTACTTC
CDR3: CASSLRLATAYEQYF

J: TRBJ1-2
V: TRBV7-2
D: .
size: .
length: 15
DNA: TGTGCCAGCAGCCCAGGACAGTGGGCATCCAATGGCTACACCTTC
CDR3: CASSPGQWASNGYTF

J: TRBJ2-2
V: TRBV2
D: .
size: .
length: 14
DNA: TGTGCCAGCAGTCGTACAGTGAACACCGGGGAGCTGTTTTTT
CDR3: CASSRTVNTGELFF

J: TRBJ2-1
V: TRBV7-3
D: TRBD2
size: few
length: 13
DNA: TGTGCCAGCAGCCCCCCTAGCGGGAATGAGCAGTTCTTC
CDR3: CASSPPSGNEQFF

J: TRBJ1-4
V: TRBV28
D: .
size: once
length: 14
DNA: TGTGCCAGCAGTCCTTGGACAGAAAATGAAAAACTGTTTTTT
CDR3: CASSPWTENEKLFF

J: TRBJ1-6
V: TRBV12-5
D: TRBD1
size: .
length: 12
DNA: TGTGCTACCCGACAGGGAAATTCACCCCTCCACTTT
CDR3: CATRQGNSPLHF

J: TRBJ1-1
V: TRBV2
D: .
size: .
length: 14
DNA: TGTGCCAGCAGCGGGGACGGATGGAACACTGAAGCTTTCTTT
CDR3: CASSGDGWNTEAFF

J: TRBJ2-7
V: TRBV5-5
D: .
size: .
length: 12
DNA: TGTGCCAGCAGCGGGCAGGTTTACGAGCAGTACTTC
CDR3: CASSGQVYEQYF

J: TRBJ2-7
V: TRBV11-3
D: .
size: .
length: 12
DNA: TGTGCCAGCAGCTTAGATCCCAACGAGCAGTACTTC
CDR3: CASSLDPNEQYF

J: TRBJ2-5
V: TRBV5-1
D: .
size: .
length: 12
DNA: TGCGCCAGCAGCTTCCAAGGTTTAAACCAGTACTTC
CDR3: CASSFQGLNQYF

J: TRBJ2-7
V: TRBV7-2
D: .
size: .
length: 12
DNA: TGTGCCAGCAGCCCCTTCAGGGACGAGCAGTACTTC
CDR3: CASSPFRDEQYF

J: TRBJ1-1
V: TRBV5-1
D: TRBD1
size: once
length: 16
DNA: TGCGCCAGCAGCCCTGGGACAGGCGGGGGGGACACTGAAGCTTTCTTT
CDR3: CASSPGTGGGDTEAFF

J: TRBJ2-5
V: TRBV5-8
D: TRBD2
size: .
length: 16
DNA: TGTGCCAGCAGCCCCGGGACTAGCGGGGTGTGGGAGACCCAGTACTTC
CDR3: CASSPGTSGVWETQYF

J: TRBJ2-7
V: TRBV11-3
D: .
size: .
length: 14
DNA: TGTGCCAGCAGCTTACTCAGGGAACCGAACGAGCAGTACTTC
CDR3: CASSLLREPNEQYF

J: TRBJ1-5
V: TRBV5-5
D: .
size: once
length: 20
DNA: TGTGCCAGCAGCTTGAGAGGGGTGTACTCCAATGTAGGGGGCAATCAGCCCCAGCATTTT
CDR3: CASSLRGVYSNVGGNQPQHF

J: TRBJ1-2
V: TRBV4-1
D: TRBD1
size: .
length: 15
DNA: TGCGCCAGCAGCCGCGGACAGGCGATTAACTATGGCTACACCTTC
CDR3: CASSRGQAINYGYTF

J: TRBJ1-4
V: TRBV28
D: .
size: .
length: 15
DNA: TGTGCCAGCAGTTTATCAACAGGGTGGTATGAAAAACTGTTTTTT
CDR3: CASSLSTGWYEKLFF

J: TRBJ1-5
V: TRBV12-5
D: .
size: .
length: 14
DNA: TGTGCTAGTGGTTCCGACGGTCTCAATCAGCCCCAGCATTTT
CDR3: CASGSDGLNQPQHF

J: TRBJ2-5
V: TRBV30
D: .
size: .
length: 13
DNA: TGTGCCTGGAGTGTAAGGGTGAGGGAGACCCAGTACTTC
CDR3: CAWSVRVRETQYF

J: TRBJ1-4
V: TRBV30
D: TRBD1
size: few
length: 12
DNA: TGTGCGTCGACAGGGGAGGAAGAAAAACTGTTTTTT
CDR3: CASTGEEEKLFF

J: TRBJ2-2
V: TRBV4-2
D: .
size: .
length: 15
DNA: TGTGCCAGCAGCGTAACAGGGGCGGGAACCGGGGAGCTGTTTTTT
CDR3: CASSVTGAGTGELFF

J: TRBJ1-6
V: TRBV2
D: .
size: once
length: 14
DNA: TGTGCCAGCAGAGGGCACAGCCATAATTCACCCCTCCACTTT
CDR3: CASRGHSHNSPLHF

J: TRBJ2-2
V: TRBV19
D: TRBD1
size: once
length: 16
DNA: TGTGCCAGTAGTATCCTAGGGGGCCCAACAACCGGGGAGCTGTTTTTT
CDR3: CASSILGGPTTGELFF

J: TRBJ2-7
V: TRBV5-1
D: .
size: .
length: 15
DNA: TGCGCCAGCAGCTTGCAGCGGGTGGCTTTCGACGAGCAGTACTTC
CDR3: CASSLQRVAFDEQYF